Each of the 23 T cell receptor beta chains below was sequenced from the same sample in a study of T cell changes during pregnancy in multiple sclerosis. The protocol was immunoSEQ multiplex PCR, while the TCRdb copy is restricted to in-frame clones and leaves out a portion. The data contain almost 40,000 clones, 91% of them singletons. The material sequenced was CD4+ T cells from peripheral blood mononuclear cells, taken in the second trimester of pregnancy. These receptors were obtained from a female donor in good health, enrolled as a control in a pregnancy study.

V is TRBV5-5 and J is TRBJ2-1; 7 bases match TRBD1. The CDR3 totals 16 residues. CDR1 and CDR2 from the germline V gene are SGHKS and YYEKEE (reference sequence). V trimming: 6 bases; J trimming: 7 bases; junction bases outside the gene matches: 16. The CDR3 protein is CASTPQGPTGRNEQFF. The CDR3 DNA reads TGTGCCAGCACCCCCCAAGGGCCGACAGGGAGAAATGAGCAGTTCTTC.

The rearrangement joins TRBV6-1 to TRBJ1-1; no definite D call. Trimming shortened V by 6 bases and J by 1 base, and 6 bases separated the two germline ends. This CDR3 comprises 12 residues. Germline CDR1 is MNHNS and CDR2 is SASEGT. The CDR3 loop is CASRRENTEAFF. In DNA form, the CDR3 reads TGTGCCAGCAGGCGGGAGAACACTGAAGCTTTCTTT.

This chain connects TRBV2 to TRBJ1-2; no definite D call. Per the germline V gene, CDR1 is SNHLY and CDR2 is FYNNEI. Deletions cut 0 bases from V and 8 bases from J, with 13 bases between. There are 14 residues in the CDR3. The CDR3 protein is CASSEAGNLGGYTF. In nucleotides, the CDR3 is TGTGCCAGCAGTGAAGCAGGCAATCTGGGCGGCTACACCTTC.

The CDR3 loop is CASSPDRGQVNQPQHF. The CDR3 coding sequence is TGTGCCAGCTCACCTGATCGGGGACAGGTAAATCAGCCCCAGCATTTT. The V and J genes are TRBV18 and TRBJ1-5, with TRBD1 matching 8 bases. The germline V gene encodes CDR1 KGHSH and CDR2 LQKENI. The CDR3 has 16 residues. V shed 3 bases and J 4 bases; nucleotides not matched to a gene: 8.

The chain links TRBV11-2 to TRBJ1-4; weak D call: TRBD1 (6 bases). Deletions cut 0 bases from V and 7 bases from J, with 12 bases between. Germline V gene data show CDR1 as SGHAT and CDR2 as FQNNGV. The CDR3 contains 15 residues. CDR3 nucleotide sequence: TGTGCCAGCAGCTTAGAAGGCCAGGGGACTGAAAAACTGTTTTTT. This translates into CASSLEGQGTEKLFF.

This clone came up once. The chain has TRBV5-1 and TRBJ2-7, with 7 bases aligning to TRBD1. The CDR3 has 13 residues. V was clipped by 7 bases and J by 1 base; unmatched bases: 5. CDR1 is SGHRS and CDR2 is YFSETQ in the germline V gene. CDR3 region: CASATGISYEQYF. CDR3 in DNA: TGCGCCAGCGCGACAGGGATATCCTACGAGCAGTACTTC.

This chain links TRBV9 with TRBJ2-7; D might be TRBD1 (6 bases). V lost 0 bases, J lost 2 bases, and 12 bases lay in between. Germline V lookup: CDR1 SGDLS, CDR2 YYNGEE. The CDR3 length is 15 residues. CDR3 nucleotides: TGTGCCAGCAGCGTAGAACAGGGCCCTACCTACGAGCAGTACTTC. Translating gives CASSVEQGPTYEQYF.

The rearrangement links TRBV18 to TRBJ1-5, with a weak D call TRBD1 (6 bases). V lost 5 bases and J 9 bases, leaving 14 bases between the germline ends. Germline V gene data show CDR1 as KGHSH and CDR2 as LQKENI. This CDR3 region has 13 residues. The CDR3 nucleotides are TGTGCCAGCTCATCGGACAGCGAAAGGCCCCAGCATTTT. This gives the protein CASSSDSERPQHF.

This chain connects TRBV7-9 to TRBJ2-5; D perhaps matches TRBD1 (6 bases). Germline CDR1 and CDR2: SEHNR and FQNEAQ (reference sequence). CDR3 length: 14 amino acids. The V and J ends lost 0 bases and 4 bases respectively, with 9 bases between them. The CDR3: CASSLAQGTETQYF. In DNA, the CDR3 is TGTGCCAGCAGCTTAGCGCAGGGGACAGAGACCCAGTACTTC.

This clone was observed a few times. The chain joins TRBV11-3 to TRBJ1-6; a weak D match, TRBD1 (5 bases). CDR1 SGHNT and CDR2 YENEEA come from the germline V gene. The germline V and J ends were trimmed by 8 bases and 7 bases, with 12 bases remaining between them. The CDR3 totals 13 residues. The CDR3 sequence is CASSRVRNSPLHF. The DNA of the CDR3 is TGTGCCAGCTCCAGGGTCAGAAATTCACCCCTCCACTTT. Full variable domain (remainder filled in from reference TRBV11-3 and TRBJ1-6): EAGVVQSPRYKIIEKKQPVAFWCNPISGHNTLYWYLQNLGQGPELLIRYENEEAVDDSQLPKDRFSAERLKGVDSTLKIQPAELGDSAVYLCASSRVRNSPLHFGNGTRLTVT.

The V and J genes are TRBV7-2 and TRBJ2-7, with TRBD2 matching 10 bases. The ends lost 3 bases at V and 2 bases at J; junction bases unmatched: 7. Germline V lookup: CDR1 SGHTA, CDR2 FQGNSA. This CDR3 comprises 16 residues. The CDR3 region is CASSFLTLAGAYEQYF. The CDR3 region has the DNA TGTGCCAGCAGCTTTCTCACTCTAGCGGGGGCCTACGAGCAGTACTTC.

As DNA, the CDR3 is TGCGCCAGCAGCCAAGTAGGGGGCGCATCAATTAATCAGCCCCAGCATTTT. Protein product: CASSQVGGASINQPQHF. The V and J genes are TRBV4-1 and TRBJ1-5; TRBD1 agrees at 7 bases. This CDR3 contains 17 residues. Germline V gene sequence: CDR1 MGHRA, CDR2 YSYEKL. The ends lost 1 base at V and 4 bases at J; junction bases unmatched: 10.

The CDR3 here is CASSIRQGRGETQYF. The CDR3 DNA follows: TGTGCCAGCAGCATACGACAGGGTAGGGGAGAGACCCAGTACTTC. This rearrangement joins TRBV5-4 to TRBJ2-5; TRBD1 matches at 7 bases. CDR1 and CDR2 (germline): SGHNT, YYREEE (reference sequence). The CDR3 has 15 amino acids. Trimming took 4 bases from V and 4 from J; bases not matched to a gene: 10.

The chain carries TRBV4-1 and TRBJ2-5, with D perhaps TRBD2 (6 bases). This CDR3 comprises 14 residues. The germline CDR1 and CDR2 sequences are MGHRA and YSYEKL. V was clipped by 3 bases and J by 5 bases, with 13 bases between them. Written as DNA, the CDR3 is TGCGCCAGCAGCCATCCTTGGGCGGGGGAGACCCAGTACTTC. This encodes CASSHPWAGETQYF.

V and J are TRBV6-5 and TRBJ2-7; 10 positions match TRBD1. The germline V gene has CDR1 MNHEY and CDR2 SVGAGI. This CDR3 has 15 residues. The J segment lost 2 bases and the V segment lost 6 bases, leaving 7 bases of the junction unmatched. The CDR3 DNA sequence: TGTGCCAGCAGGTCCCGGGACAGGGGCCCCTACGAGCAGTACTTC. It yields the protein CASRSRDRGPYEQYF.

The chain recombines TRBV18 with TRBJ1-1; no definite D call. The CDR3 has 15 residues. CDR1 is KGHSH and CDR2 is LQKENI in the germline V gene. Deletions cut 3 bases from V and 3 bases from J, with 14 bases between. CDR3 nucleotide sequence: TGTGCCAGCTCACCCGCTATGAAGAGGGACACTGAAGCTTTCTTT. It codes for CASSPAMKRDTEAFF.

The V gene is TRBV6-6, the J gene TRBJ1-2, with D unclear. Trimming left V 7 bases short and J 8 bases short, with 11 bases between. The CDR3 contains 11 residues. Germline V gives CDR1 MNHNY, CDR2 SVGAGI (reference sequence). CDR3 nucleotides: TGTGCCAGCATGGAGAATCGCGGCTACACCTTC. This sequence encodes CASMENRGYTF.

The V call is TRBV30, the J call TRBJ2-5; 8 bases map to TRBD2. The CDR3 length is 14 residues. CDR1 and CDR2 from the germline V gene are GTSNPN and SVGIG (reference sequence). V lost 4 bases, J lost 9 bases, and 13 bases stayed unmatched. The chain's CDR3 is CAWTKGLAGEAQYF. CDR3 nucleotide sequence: TGTGCCTGGACTAAAGGACTAGCCGGTGAGGCCCAGTACTTC.

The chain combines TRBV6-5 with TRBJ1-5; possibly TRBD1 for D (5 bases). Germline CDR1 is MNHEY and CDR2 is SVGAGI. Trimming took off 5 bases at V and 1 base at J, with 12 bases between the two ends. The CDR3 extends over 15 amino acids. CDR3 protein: CASSMWGVSNQPQHF. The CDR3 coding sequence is TGTGCCAGCAGTATGTGGGGGGTCAGCAATCAGCCCCAGCATTTT.

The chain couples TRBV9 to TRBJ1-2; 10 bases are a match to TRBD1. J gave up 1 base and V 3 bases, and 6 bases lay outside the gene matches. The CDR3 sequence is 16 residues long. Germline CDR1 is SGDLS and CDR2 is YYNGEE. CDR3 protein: CASSAGTGANNYGYTF. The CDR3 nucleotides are TGTGCCAGCAGCGCCGGGACAGGGGCAAATAACTATGGCTACACCTTC.

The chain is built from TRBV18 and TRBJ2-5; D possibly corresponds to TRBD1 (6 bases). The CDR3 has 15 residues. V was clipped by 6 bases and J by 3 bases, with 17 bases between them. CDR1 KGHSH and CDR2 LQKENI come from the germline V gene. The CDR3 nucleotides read TGTGCCAGCTCCCGATTAGGACAGCCTGAAGAGACCCAGTACTTC. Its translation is CASSRLGQPEETQYF. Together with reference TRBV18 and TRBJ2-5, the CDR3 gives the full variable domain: NAGVMQNPRHLVRRRGQEARLRCSPMKGHSHVYWYRQLPEEGLKFMVYLQKENIIDESGMPKERFSAEFPKEGPSILRIQQVVRGDSAAYFCASSRLGQPEETQYFGPGTRLLVL.

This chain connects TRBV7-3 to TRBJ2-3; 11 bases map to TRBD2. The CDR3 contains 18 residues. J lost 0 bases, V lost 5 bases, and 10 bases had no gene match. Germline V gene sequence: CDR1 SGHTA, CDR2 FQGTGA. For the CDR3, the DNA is TGTGCCAGCAGCCGAACTAGCGGGGGATCGACTAGCACAGATACGCAGTATTTT. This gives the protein CASSRTSGGSTSTDTQYF. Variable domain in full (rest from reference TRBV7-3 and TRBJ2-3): GAGVSQTPSNKVTEKGKYVELRCDPISGHTALYWYRQSLGQGPEFLIYFQGTGAADDSGLPNDRFFAVRPEGSVSTLKIQRTERGDSAVYLCASSRTSGGSTSTDTQYFGPGTRLTVL.

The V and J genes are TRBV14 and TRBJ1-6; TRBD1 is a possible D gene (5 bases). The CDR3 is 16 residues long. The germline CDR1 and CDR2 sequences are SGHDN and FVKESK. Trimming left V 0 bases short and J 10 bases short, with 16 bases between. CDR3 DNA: TGTGCCAGCAGCCAAGATCTACTCAGGGCCGGGTCACCCCTCCACTTT. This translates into CASSQDLLRAGSPLHF.